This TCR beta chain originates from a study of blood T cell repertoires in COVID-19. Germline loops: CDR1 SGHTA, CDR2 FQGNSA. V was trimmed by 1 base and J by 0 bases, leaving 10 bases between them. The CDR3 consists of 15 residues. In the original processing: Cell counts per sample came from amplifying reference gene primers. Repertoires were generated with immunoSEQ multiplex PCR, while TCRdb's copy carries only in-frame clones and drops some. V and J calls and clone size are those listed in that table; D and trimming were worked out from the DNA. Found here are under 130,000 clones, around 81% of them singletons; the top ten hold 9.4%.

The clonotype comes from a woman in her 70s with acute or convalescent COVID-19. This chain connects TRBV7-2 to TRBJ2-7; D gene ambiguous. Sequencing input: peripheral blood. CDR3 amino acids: CASSLERRSSYEQYF. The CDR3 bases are TGTGCCAGCAGCTTAGAAAGGCGGTCCTCCTACGAGCAGTACTTC.